These 11 T cell receptor beta chains were all obtained from the same sample, sequenced in a study of shared clonotypes between healthy human individuals. Using immunoSEQ multiplex PCR, the repertoire was profiled, and TCRdb retains in-frame clones only, with some absent. Of approximately 2.4 million clones in the sample, approximately 96% were seen once. Sequencing was done on a sample of naive CD4+ T cells sorted from blood. As for subset: CD45RA+ positively selected. Source of these receptors: a man between 18 and 35 years old in good health.

The chain employs TRBV18 and TRBJ2-5, with 8 bases lining up with TRBD1. This CDR3 contains 15 residues. Unmatched junction bases numbered 6, after V lost 3 bases and J lost 3 bases. Germline loops: CDR1 KGHSH, CDR2 LQKENI. The DNA of the CDR3 is TGTGCCAGCTCACCGTTGCTGACAGGGGAAGAGACCCAGTACTTC. It yields the protein CASSPLLTGEETQYF.

The chain uses TRBV7-2 and TRBJ1-6; TRBD1 aligns across 7 bases. The trim removed 6 bases at V and 10 bases at J, leaving 9 bases unmatched. The CDR3 consists of 14 residues. The germline CDR1 and CDR2 sequences are SGHTA and FQGNSA. The DNA of the CDR3 is TGTGCCAGCAGTCAAGGACAGGTTGGCTCACCCCTCCACTTT. It specifies CASSQGQVGSPLHF.

The chain carries TRBV5-1 and TRBJ2-7, with 12 bases aligning to TRBD2. Trimming at V came to 4 bases and at J to 7 bases, leaving 9 bases not matched to a gene. This CDR3 is built from 15 residues. CDR1 and CDR2 (germline): SGHRS, YFSETQ. The CDR3 loop is CASSTRLAGVNEQYF. In nucleotides, the CDR3 is TGCGCCAGCAGCACCCGACTAGCGGGGGTAAATGAGCAGTACTTC. Supplemented by reference TRBV5-1 and TRBJ2-7, the full variable domain reads KAGVTQTPRYLIKTRGQQVTLSCSPISGHRSVSWYQQTPGQGLQFLFEYFSETQRNKGNFPGRFSGRQFSNSRSEMNVSTLELGDSALYLCASSTRLAGVNEQYFGPGTRLTVT.

V and J are TRBV5-1 and TRBJ2-7, with D possibly being TRBD1 or TRBD2 (5 bases each). V gave up 7 bases and J gave up 2 bases, with 16 bases separating them. There are 14 residues in the CDR3. Germline CDR1 and CDR2: SGHRS and YFSETQ. CDR3 sequence reads: CASGSGTSTYEQYF. In DNA form, the CDR3 reads TGCGCCAGCGGATCCGGGACGTCCACCTACGAGCAGTACTTC.

The rearrangement uses TRBV5-1 and TRBJ1-1, with D tentatively TRBD1 (6 bases). The germline gives CDR1 SGHRS, CDR2 YFSETQ. The CDR3 covers 14 residues. The V gene lost 4 bases and the J gene lost 1 base, with 11 bases spanning the gap. CDR3 in DNA: TGCGCCAGCAGCGGCAGGGGCGAGAACACTGAAGCTTTCTTT. Translating it yields CASSGRGENTEAFF.

This sequence joins TRBV6-6 and TRBJ2-5; a weak D match, TRBD2 (5 bases). Germline V gene sequence: CDR1 MNHNY, CDR2 SVGAGI (reference sequence). The CDR3 spans 12 residues. The V and J ends lost 7 bases and 5 bases respectively, with 11 bases between them. This CDR3 reads CASTPGSETQYF. CDR3 nucleotides: TGTGCCAGCACTCCGGGGAGTGAGACCCAGTACTTC.

The V and J genes are TRBV7-8 and TRBJ2-2; D may be TRBD1 (5 bases). This CDR3 has 16 amino acids. Deletions cut 5 bases from V and 1 base from J, with 14 bases between. Germline values: CDR1 SGHVS, CDR2 FQNEAQ. The CDR3 DNA sequence: TGTGCCAGCAGCCTGGTTGGGGCTTTGAACACCGGGGAGCTGTTTTTT. Translation gives CASSLVGALNTGELFF.

The chain uses TRBV10-3 and TRBJ1-3; possible D gene TRBD1, 5 bases. Per the germline V gene, CDR1 is ENHRY and CDR2 is SYGVKD. Trimming took 9 bases from V and 0 from J, leaving 21 bases between them. This CDR3 spans 17 amino acids. The CDR3 coding sequence is TGTGCCATGGAGGACCGGGACGGCAGAGTCTCTGGAAACACCATATATTTT. This codes for CAMEDRDGRVSGNTIYF.

The chain has TRBV27 and TRBJ2-5, with 10 bases matching TRBD1. The CDR3 runs 16 residues. The V and J ends lost 5 bases and 5 bases, in that order; junction bases with no gene match: 11. Germline V CDR1 and CDR2: MNHEY, SMNVEV (reference sequence). Written as DNA, the CDR3 is TGTGCCAGCAGTCTAATGGACAGGGGGATTGAGGAGACCCAGTACTTC. Its protein is CASSLMDRGIEETQYF.

V gene TRBV27 combines with J gene TRBJ2-4, with D possibly TRBD2 on 5 matching bases. This CDR3 region has 15 residues. V lost 5 bases, J lost 0 bases, and 11 bases lay in between. Germline lookup yields CDR1 MNHEY and CDR2 SMNVEV (reference sequence). DNA for the CDR3: TGTGCCAGCAGTCGACTACAGCTAGCCAAAAACATTCAGTACTTC. Amino acids: CASSRLQLAKNIQYF.

This rearrangement joins TRBV7-2 to TRBJ2-1; 7 bases align to TRBD2. This CDR3 spans 15 amino acids. Germline CDR1 SGHTA, CDR2 FQGNSA. J gave up 3 bases and V 5 bases, and 7 bases lay outside the gene matches. The CDR3 reads CASSVAGTNYNEQFF. The CDR3 DNA sequence: TGTGCCAGCAGCGTTGCCGGGACTAACTACAATGAGCAGTTCTTC.